Described below is a single T cell receptor (beta chain) sequence and its context. In the study's own analysis: Reference gene primer amplification yielded estimated nucleated cell counts. Sequencing used immunoSEQ multiplex PCR; TCRdb keeps in-frame clones, though not all of them. V, J and clone size are taken as reported in that table, and D and trimming were inferred from the DNA itself. The sample lists under 300,000 clones; 84% were seen once. This CDR3 has 15 amino acids. Trimming shortened V by 0 bases and J by 0 bases, and 8 bases separated the two germline ends. Germline V gives CDR1 MRHNA, CDR2 SNTAGT. The sample is drawn from a study of blood T cell repertoires in COVID-19. Study in general: Acute and convalescent COVID-19 samples came from the United States, Italy and Spain. T cells, B-cell-depleted T cells, or PBMCs supplied cDNA or gDNA.

The rearrangement joins TRBV6-4 to TRBJ1-1; no clear D gene. The sequence was collected from a woman aged 40 to 55 who had recovered from COVID-19. The sequenced material came from peripheral blood. The CDR3 DNA reads TGTGCCAGCAGTGACTCGAGTGCCTTGAACACTGAAGCTTTCTTT. It translates to CASSDSSALNTEAFF.